This entry features one TCR beta chain sequence. This specimen comes from a study of blood T cell repertoires in COVID-19. This CDR3 region has 14 residues. Trimming left V 5 bases short and J 10 bases short, with 20 bases between. Germline V lookup: CDR1 SGHTA, CDR2 FQGTGA. This table comes from immunoSEQ multiplex PCR, and its TCRdb copy is limited to in-frame clones, with some not included. Among some 240,000 clones listed, about 78% were seen once. The V call is TRBV7-3, the J call TRBJ1-1; a possible D gene is TRBD1 (5 bases). Sequencing was performed on peripheral blood. The receptor comes from a woman aged 70-85 years with acute or convalescent COVID-19. CDR3 residues: CASSPAGGAEVAFF. The CDR3 DNA reads as TGTGCCAGCAGCCCGGCGGGAGGGGCGGAAGTAGCTTTCTTT.